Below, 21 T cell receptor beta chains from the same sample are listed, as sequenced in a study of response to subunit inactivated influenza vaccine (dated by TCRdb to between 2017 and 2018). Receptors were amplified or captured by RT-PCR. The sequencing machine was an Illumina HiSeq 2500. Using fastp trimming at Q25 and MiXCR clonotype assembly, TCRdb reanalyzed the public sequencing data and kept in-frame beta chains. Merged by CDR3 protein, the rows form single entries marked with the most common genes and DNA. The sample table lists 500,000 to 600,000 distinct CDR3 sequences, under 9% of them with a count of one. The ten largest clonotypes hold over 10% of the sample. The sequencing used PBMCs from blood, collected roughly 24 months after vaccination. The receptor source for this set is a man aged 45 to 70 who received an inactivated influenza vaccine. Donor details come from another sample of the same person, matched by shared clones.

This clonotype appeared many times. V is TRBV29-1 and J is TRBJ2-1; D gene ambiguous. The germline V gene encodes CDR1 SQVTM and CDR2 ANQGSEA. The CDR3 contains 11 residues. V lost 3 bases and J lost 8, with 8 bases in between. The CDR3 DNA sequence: TGCAGCGTTGACCGGCTGGATGAGCAGTTCTTC. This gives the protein CSVDRLDEQFF.

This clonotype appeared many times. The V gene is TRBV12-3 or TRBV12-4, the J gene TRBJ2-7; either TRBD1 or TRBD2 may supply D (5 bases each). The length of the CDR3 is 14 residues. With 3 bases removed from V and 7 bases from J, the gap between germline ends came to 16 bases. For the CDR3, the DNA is TGTGCCAGCAGTTTGTGGCAGGGCAGGGAGGAGCAGTACTTC. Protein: CASSLWQGREEQYF.

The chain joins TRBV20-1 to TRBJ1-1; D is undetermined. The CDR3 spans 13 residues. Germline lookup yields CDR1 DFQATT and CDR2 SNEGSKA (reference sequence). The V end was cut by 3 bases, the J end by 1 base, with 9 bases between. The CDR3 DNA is TGCAGTGCTAGTGGCAGGAGGAACACTGAAGCTTTCTTT. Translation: CSASGRRNTEAFF.

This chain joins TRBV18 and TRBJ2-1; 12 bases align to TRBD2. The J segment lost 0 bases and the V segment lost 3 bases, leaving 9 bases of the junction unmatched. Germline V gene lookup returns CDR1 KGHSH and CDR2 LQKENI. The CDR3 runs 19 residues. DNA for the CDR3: TGTGCCAGCTCACCGGTCGGGACTAGCGGGTGGAGCTCCTACAATGAGCAGTTCTTC. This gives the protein CASSPVGTSGWSSYNEQFF.

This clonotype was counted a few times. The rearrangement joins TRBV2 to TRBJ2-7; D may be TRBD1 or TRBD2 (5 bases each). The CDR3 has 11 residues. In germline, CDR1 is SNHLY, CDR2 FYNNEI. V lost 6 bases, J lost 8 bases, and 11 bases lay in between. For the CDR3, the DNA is TGTGCCAGCAGACTAGGGGCCAAGCAGTACTTC. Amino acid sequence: CASRLGAKQYF.

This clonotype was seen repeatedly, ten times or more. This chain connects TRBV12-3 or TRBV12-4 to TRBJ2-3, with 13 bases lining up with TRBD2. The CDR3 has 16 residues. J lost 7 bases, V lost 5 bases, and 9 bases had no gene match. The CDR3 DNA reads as TGTGCCAGCAGTGGAGGGACTAGCGGGGCGGGCAATACGCAGTATTTT. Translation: CASSGGTSGAGNTQYF.

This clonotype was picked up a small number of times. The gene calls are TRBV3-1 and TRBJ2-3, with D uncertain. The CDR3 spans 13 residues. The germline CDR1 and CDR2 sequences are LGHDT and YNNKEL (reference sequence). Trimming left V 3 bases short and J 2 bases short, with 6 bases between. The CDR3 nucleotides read TGTGCCAGCAGCCATCACGACACAGATACGCAGTATTTT. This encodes CASSHHDTDTQYF.

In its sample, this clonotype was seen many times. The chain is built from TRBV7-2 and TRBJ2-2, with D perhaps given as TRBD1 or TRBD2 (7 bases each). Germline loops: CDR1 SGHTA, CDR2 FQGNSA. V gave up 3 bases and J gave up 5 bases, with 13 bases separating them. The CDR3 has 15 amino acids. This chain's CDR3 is CASSLRQGGTGELFF. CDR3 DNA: TGTGCCAGCAGCTTGCGGCAGGGGGGGACCGGGGAGCTGTTTTTT. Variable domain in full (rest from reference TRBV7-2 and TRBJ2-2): GAGVSQSPSNKVTEKGKDVELRCDPISGHTALYWYRQSLGQGLEFLIYFQGNSAPDKSGLPSDRFSAERTGGSVSTLTIQRTQQEDSAVYLCASSLRQGGTGELFFGEGSRLTVL.

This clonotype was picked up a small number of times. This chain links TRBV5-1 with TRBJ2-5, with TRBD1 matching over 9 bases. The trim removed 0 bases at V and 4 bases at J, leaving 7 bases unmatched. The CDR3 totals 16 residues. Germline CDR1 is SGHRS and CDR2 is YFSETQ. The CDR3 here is CASSLVYRGPLETQYF. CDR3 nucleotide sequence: TGCGCCAGCAGCTTGGTGTACAGGGGGCCCTTAGAGACCCAGTACTTC.

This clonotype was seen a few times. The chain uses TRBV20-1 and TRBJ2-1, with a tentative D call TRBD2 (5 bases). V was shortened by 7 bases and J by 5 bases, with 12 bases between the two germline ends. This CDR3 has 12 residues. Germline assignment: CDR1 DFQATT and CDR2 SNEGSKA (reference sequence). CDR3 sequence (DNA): TGCAGTGAAGGGAGTAAGAACAATGAGCAGTTCTTC. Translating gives CSEGSKNNEQFF.

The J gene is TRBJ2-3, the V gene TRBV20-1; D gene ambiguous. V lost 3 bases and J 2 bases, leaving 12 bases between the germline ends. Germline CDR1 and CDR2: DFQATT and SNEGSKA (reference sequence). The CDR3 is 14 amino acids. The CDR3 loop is CSASFAAYTDTQYF. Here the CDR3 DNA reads TGCAGTGCTAGTTTCGCCGCTTACACAGATACGCAGTATTTT.

The CDR3 is CASSDSPSPNSPLHF. The CDR3 nucleotides read TGTGCCAGCAGTGATAGCCCGTCGCCTAATTCACCCCTCCACTTT. V is TRBV3-1 and J is TRBJ1-6; no firm D call. Deletions cut 6 bases from V and 6 bases from J, with 15 bases between. This CDR3 region has 15 residues. Germline V lookup: CDR1 LGHDT, CDR2 YNNKEL (reference sequence). Looking up the rest from reference TRBV3-1 and TRBJ1-6 gives the full variable domain: DTAVSQTPKYLVTQMGNDKSIKCEQNLGHDTMYWYKQDSKKFLKIMFSYNNKELIINETVPNRFSPKSPDKAHLNLHINSLELGDSAVYFCASSDSPSPNSPLHFGNGTRLTVT.

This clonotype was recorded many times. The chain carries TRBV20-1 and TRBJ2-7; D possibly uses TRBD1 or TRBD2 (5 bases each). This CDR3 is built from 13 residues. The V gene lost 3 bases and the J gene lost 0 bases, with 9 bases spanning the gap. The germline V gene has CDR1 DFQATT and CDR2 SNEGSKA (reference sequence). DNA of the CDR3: TGCAGTGCTAGCGGGACGAGCTCCTACGAGCAGTACTTC. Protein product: CSASGTSSYEQYF.

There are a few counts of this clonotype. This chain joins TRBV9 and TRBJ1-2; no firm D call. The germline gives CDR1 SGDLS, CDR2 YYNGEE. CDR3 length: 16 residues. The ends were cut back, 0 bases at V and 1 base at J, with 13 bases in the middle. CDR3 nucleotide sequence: TGTGCCAGCAGCGTAGGAAGTGCCCGACTTAACTATGGCTACACCTTC. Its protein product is CASSVGSARLNYGYTF.

CDR3 sequence reads: CASSLARDRAYNEQFF. The CDR3 region has the DNA TGCGCCAGCAGCTTGGCCCGGGACAGGGCTTACAATGAGCAGTTCTTC. The chain joins TRBV5-1 to TRBJ2-1, with 9 bases fitting TRBD1. J gave up 4 bases and V 0 bases, and 5 bases lay outside the gene matches. The CDR3 is 16 residues long. CDR1 SGHRS and CDR2 YFSETQ come from the germline V gene. The full variable domain, in which reference TRBV5-1 and TRBJ2-1 provide the parts outside the CDR3, is KAGVTQTPRYLIKTRGQQVTLSCSPISGHRSVSWYQQTPGQGLQFLFEYFSETQRNKGNFPGRFSGRQFSNSRSEMNVSTLELGDSALYLCASSLARDRAYNEQFFGPGTRLTVL.

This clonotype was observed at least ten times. Here the CDR3 reads CASSWIQGNQPQHF. DNA for the CDR3: TGTGCCAGCAGCTGGATCCAGGGAAATCAGCCCCAGCATTTT. The chain carries TRBV7-2 and TRBJ1-5; a possible D gene is TRBD1 (5 bases). Germline CDR1 reads SGHTA; CDR2 reads FQGNSA. CDR3 length: 14 residues. V lost 4 bases and J lost 4, with 11 bases in between.

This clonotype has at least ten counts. CDR3 region: CAWTPGSSYNSPLHF. As DNA, the CDR3 is TGTGCCTGGACCCCGGGCAGCTCCTATAATTCACCCCTCCACTTT. The chain is built from TRBV30 and TRBJ1-6; D gene ambiguous. V was shortened by 4 bases and J by 0 bases, with 10 bases between the two germline ends. This CDR3 is 15 amino acids long. From germline, CDR1 is GTSNPN and CDR2 SVGIG (reference sequence).

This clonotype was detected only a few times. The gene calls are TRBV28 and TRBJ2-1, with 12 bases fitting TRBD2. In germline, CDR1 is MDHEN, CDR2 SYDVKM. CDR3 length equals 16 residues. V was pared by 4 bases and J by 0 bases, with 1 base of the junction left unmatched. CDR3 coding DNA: TGTGCCAGCAGTTCTAGCGGGGGGGCCTCCTACAATGAGCAGTTCTTC. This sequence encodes CASSSSGGASYNEQFF. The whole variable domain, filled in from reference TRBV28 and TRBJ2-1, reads DVKVTQSSRYLVKRTGEKVFLECVQDMDHENMFWYRQDPGLGLRLIYFSYDVKMKEKGDIPEGYSVSREKKERFSLILESASTNQTSMYLCASSSSGGASYNEQFFGPGTRLTVL.

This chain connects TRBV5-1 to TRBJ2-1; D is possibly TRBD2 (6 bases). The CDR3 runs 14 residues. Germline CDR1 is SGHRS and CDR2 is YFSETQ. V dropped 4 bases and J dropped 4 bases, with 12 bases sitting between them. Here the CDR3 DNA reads TGCGCCAGCAGCGCCCGGCGGGGTTACAATGAGCAGTTCTTC. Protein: CASSARRGYNEQFF.

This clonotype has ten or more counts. In DNA, the CDR3 is TGTGCCAGTAGTCCCATAGCGGGAGACTTCACCGGGGAGCTGTTTTTT. It specifies CASSPIAGDFTGELFF. The J gene is TRBJ2-2, the V gene TRBV19; TRBD2 agrees at 9 bases. Germline V CDR1 and CDR2: LNHDA, SQIVND (reference sequence). This CDR3 is 16 amino acids long. Trimming cost V 5 bases and J 4 bases; bases outside gene matches: 8.

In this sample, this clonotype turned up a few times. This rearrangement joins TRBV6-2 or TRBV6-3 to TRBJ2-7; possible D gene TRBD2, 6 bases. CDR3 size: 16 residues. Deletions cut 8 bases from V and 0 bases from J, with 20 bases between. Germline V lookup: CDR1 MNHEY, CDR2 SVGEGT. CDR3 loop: CASQRGGTWTSYEQYF. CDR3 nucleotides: TGTGCCAGCCAAAGAGGCGGGACGTGGACCTCCTACGAGCAGTACTTC.